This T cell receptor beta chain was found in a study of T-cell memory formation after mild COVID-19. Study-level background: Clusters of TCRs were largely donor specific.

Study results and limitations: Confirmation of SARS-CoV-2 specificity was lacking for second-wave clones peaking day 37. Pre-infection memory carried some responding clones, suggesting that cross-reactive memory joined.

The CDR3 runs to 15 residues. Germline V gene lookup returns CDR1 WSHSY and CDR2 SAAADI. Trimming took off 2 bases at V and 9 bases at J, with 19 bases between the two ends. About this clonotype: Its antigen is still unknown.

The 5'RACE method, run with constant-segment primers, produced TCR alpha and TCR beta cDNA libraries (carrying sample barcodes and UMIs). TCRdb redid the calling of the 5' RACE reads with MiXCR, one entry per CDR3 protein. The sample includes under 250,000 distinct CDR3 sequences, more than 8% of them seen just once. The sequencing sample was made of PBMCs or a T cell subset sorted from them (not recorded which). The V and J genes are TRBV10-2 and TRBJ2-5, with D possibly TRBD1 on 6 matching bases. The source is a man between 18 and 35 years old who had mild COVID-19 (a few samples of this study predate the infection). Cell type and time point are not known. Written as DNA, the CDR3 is TGCGCCAGCAGTGAGCTCCCGACTGGGGGCGGGCCCCAGTACTTC. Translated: CASSELPTGGGPQYF.